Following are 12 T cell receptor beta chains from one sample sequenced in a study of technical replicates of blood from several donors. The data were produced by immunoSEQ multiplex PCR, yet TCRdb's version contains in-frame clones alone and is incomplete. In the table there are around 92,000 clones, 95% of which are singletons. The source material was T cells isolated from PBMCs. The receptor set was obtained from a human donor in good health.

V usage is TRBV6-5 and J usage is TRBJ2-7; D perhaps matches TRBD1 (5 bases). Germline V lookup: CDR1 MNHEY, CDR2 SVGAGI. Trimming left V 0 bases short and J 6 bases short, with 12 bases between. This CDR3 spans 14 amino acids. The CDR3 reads CASSYSRQSLEQYF. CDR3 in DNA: TGTGCCAGCAGTTACTCGAGACAGTCGCTCGAGCAGTACTTC.

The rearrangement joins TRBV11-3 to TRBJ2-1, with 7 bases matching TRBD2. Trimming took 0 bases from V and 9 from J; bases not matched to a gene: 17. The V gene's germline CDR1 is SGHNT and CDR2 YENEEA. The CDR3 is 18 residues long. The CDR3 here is CASSLDRSASGYLSEQFF. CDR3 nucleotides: TGTGCCAGCAGCTTAGATAGGTCGGCTAGCGGCTACCTCAGTGAGCAGTTCTTC.

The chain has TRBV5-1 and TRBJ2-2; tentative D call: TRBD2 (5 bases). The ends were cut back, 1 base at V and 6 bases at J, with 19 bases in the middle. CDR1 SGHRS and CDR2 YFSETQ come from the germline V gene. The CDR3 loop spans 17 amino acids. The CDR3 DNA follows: TGCGCCAGCAGCTTGTTCCCGGGGTTGGAGCCCCCCGGGGAGCTGTTTTTT. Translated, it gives CASSLFPGLEPPGELFF.

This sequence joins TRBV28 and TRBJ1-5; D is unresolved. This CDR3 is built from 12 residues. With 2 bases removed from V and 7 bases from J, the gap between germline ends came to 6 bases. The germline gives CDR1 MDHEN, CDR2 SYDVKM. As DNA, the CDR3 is TGTGCCAGCAGTTTACGCGGGCAGCCCCAGCATTTT. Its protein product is CASSLRGQPQHF.

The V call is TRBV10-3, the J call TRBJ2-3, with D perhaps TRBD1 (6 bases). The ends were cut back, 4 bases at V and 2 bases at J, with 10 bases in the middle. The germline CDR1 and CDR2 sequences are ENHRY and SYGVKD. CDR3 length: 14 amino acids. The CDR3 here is CAISVQGLTDTQYF. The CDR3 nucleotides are TGTGCCATCAGTGTTCAGGGGCTCACAGATACGCAGTATTTT.

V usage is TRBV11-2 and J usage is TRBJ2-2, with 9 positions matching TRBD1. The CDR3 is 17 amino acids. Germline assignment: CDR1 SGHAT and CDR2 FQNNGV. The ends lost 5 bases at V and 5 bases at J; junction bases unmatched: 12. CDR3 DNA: TGTGCCAGCAGCCCAGCACCGGGACAGGGAGGAACCGGGGAGCTGTTTTTT. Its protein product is CASSPAPGQGGTGELFF.

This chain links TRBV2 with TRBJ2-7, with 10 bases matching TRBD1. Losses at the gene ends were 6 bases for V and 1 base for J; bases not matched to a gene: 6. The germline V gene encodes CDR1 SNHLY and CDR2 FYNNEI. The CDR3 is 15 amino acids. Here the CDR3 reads CASRDGQGVSYEQYF. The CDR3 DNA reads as TGTGCCAGCAGAGACGGACAGGGGGTGTCCTACGAGCAGTACTTC.

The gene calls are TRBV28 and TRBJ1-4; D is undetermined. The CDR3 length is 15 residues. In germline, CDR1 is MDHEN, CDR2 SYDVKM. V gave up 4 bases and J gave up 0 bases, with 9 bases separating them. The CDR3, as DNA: TGTGCCAGCAGTTCTGCGGGTGCAACTAATGAAAAACTGTTTTTT. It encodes CASSSAGATNEKLFF.

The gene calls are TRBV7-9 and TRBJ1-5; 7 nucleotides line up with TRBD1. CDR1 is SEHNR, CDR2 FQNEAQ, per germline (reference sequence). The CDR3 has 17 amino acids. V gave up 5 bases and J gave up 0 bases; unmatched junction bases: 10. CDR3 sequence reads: CASSPGTATDSNQPQHF. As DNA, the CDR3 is TGTGCCAGCAGCCCTGGGACAGCCACGGATAGCAATCAGCCCCAGCATTTT.

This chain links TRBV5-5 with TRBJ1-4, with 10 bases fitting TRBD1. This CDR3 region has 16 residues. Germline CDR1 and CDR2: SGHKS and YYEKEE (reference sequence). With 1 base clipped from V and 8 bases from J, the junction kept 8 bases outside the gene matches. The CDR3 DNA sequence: TGTGCCAGCAGCTTGCTTGGACAGGGGGGTGACGAAAAACTGTTTTTT. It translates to CASSLLGQGGDEKLFF.

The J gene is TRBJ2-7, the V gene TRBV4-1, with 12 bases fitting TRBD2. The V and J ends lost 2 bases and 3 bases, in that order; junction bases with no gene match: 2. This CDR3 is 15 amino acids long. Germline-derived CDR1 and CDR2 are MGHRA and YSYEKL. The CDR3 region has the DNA TGCGCCAGCAGCCAAACTAGCGGGGGGAGCTACGAGCAGTACTTC. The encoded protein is CASSQTSGGSYEQYF.

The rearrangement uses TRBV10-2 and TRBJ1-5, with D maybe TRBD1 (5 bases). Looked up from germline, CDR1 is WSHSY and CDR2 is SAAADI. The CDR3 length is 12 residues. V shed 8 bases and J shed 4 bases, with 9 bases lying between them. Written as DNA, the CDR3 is TGCGCCAGCGCCGGGGGGAATCAGCCCCAGCATTTT. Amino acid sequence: CASAGGNQPQHF.